A single sample is the source of the 17 T cell receptor beta chains below, sequenced in a study of technical replicates of blood from a handful of donors. Assay used: immunoSEQ multiplex PCR; TCRdb lists only in-frame clones, some missing. The repertoire includes about 80,000 clones, around 94% of them detected once, and 0.38% sits in the top ten. Sequencing was carried out using T cells isolated from PBMCs. The source of these receptors is a human donor in good health.

The V and J genes are TRBV7-9 and TRBJ1-2, with 8 positions matching TRBD1. Germline V gives CDR1 SEHNR, CDR2 FQNEAQ (reference sequence). V dropped 3 bases and J dropped 6; count of bases not matched to a gene: 0. This CDR3 comprises 12 residues. CDR3 in amino acids: CASSLTGDGYTF. CDR3 nucleotide sequence: TGTGCCAGCAGCTTGACAGGGGATGGCTACACCTTC.

This chain links TRBV25-1 with TRBJ2-3; D not certain. Germline lookup yields CDR1 MGHDK and CDR2 SYGVNS. V was pared by 8 bases and J by 4 bases, with 10 bases between. The CDR3 is made up of 12 amino acids. Here the CDR3 reads CASGPRADTQYF. Here the CDR3 DNA reads TGTGCCAGCGGTCCCCGGGCAGATACGCAGTATTTT. Complete variable domain (other parts from reference TRBV25-1 and TRBJ2-3): EADIYQTPRYLVIGTGKKITLECSQTMGHDKMYWYQQDPGMELHLIHYSYGVNSTEKGDLSSESTVSRIRTEHFPLTLESARPSHTSQYLCASGPRADTQYFGPGTRLTVL.

The V gene is TRBV6-1, the J gene TRBJ2-7; D is unresolved. Trimming removed 0 bases from V and 0 bases from J, with 9 bases in between. Germline lookup yields CDR1 MNHNS and CDR2 SASEGT. This CDR3 has 15 residues. The CDR3 nucleotides are TGTGCCAGCAGTGAAGCCTGTGAGTGCTCCTACGAGCAGTACTTC. Translating gives CASSEACECSYEQYF.

J is TRBJ2-7 and V is TRBV4-3, with TRBD2 matching 14 bases. Germline values: CDR1 LGHNA, CDR2 YSLEER. There are 15 residues in the CDR3. V was pared by 4 bases and J by 3 bases, with 2 bases of the junction left unmatched. DNA of the CDR3: TGCGCCAGCAGCCCTGGACTAGCGGGAGGCTACGAGCAGTACTTC. Protein: CASSPGLAGGYEQYF.

This chain links TRBV21-1 with TRBJ1-1; no DNA check was done on the table's D call, TRBD1. TRBV21-1 is a pseudogene segment. The CDR3 runs to 13 residues. DNA of the CDR3: TGTGCCAGCAACGGGACAGAAAATACTGAAGCTTTCTTT. It translates to CASNGTENTEAFF.

V gene TRBV9 combines with J gene TRBJ2-3; 7 bases are shared with TRBD2. The CDR3 runs 16 residues. V gave up 1 base and J gave up 4 bases; unmatched junction bases: 9. Germline V lookup: CDR1 SGDLS, CDR2 YYNGEE. The CDR3 nucleotides read TGTGCCAGCAGCGTAAGAATGCGGGAGAAACCAGATACGCAGTATTTT. It is translated as CASSVRMREKPDTQYF.

This chain uses TRBV19 with TRBJ2-7; 9 positions match TRBD1. CDR1 is LNHDA and CDR2 is SQIVND in the germline V gene (reference sequence). The CDR3 consists of 15 residues. The junction had 5 bases not matched to a gene; V was cut back by 1 base and J by 4 bases. CDR3 protein: CASSIAGTGTYEQYF. The CDR3 DNA reads as TGTGCCAGTAGTATAGCCGGGACAGGGACTTACGAGCAGTACTTC.

This clone appeared once. The chain joins TRBV18 to TRBJ2-1; no reliable D call. Germline V CDR1 and CDR2: KGHSH, LQKENI. The CDR3 runs to 15 residues. The germline V and J ends were trimmed by 6 bases and 0 bases, with 12 bases remaining between them. The chain's CDR3 is CASSPAGSSYNEQFF. DNA for the CDR3: TGTGCCAGCTCTCCTGCCGGTAGCTCCTACAATGAGCAGTTCTTC.

V usage is TRBV28 and J usage is TRBJ2-2, with a tentative D call TRBD2 (6 bases). The germline V gene encodes CDR1 MDHEN and CDR2 SYDVKM. Trimming removed 6 bases at V and 6 bases at J, with 11 bases between. The CDR3 extends over 13 amino acids. The CDR3 region is CASSGSWSGELFF. The CDR3 DNA follows: TGTGCCAGCAGCGGGAGTTGGTCCGGGGAGCTGTTTTTT.

The rearrangement joins TRBV13 to TRBJ2-3, with TRBD1 matching over 7 bases. Germline values: CDR1 PRHDT, CDR2 FYEKMQ (reference sequence). The CDR3 length is 15 residues. Losses at the gene ends were 0 bases for V and 6 bases for J; bases not matched to a gene: 6. The CDR3 bases are TGTGCCAGCAGCTTAGGGACAGGGTATTTGGATACGCAGTATTTT. Protein: CASSLGTGYLDTQYF.

The gene calls are TRBV27 and TRBJ1-4; possible D gene TRBD1, 6 bases. Germline values: CDR1 MNHEY, CDR2 SMNVEV (reference sequence). The CDR3 extends over 16 amino acids. The germline V and J ends were trimmed by 5 bases and 2 bases, with 15 bases remaining between them. DNA for the CDR3: TGTGCCAGCAGTCCCTCCGCAGGGGAGACTAATGAAAAACTGTTTTTT. This encodes CASSPSAGETNEKLFF.

V is TRBV19 and J is TRBJ1-1, with D uncertain. The V gene's germline CDR1 is LNHDA and CDR2 SQIVND (reference sequence). This CDR3 is 13 amino acids long. V gave up 1 base and J gave up 5 bases, with 8 bases separating them. The CDR3 DNA reads as TGTGCCAGTAGTATAGGTTGGAGGACTGAAGCTTTCTTT. Translated, it gives CASSIGWRTEAFF.

The gene calls are TRBV6-1 and TRBJ2-7; 10 positions agree with TRBD2. Germline-derived CDR1 and CDR2 are MNHNS and SASEGT. CDR3 size: 15 residues. Trimming removed 4 bases from V and 1 base from J; junction bases left unmatched: 4. This CDR3 is CASSVLAGFSYEQYF. CDR3 DNA sequence: TGTGCCAGCAGTGTACTAGCGGGATTTTCCTACGAGCAGTACTTC.

This chain uses TRBV6-1 with TRBJ2-7, with 9 bases identical to TRBD1. The germline gives CDR1 MNHNS, CDR2 SASEGT. The ends lost 10 bases at V and 1 base at J; junction bases unmatched: 8. The CDR3 loop spans 14 amino acids. As DNA, the CDR3 is TGTGCCACCAGCCTCGGGACAGGGTCCTACGAGCAGTACTTC. It yields the protein CATSLGTGSYEQYF.

This chain uses TRBV11-2 with TRBJ2-7; tentative D call: TRBD2 (6 bases). The CDR3 contains 16 residues. Germline values: CDR1 SGHAT, CDR2 FQNNGV. The germline V and J ends were trimmed by 2 bases and 6 bases, with 20 bases remaining between them. CDR3 sequence (DNA): TGTGCCAGCAGCTTATGGGTGATGACGGGAGTCGGCGAGCAGTACTTC. Amino acids: CASSLWVMTGVGEQYF.

The V call is TRBV14, the J call TRBJ2-7, with 9 bases that match TRBD2. The length of the CDR3 is 17 residues. The V gene end was trimmed by 0 bases and the J gene end by 3 bases; junction bases not matched to a gene: 9. The germline V gene encodes CDR1 SGHDN and CDR2 FVKESK. CDR3 sequence reads: CASSQEGVAGDFYEQYF. For the CDR3, the DNA is TGTGCCAGCAGCCAAGAGGGAGTAGCGGGAGACTTCTACGAGCAGTACTTC.

Note on this clone: Compared with germline, one end of the junction differs, possibly owing to a read error. The rearrangement joins TRBV19 to TRBJ1-1; D is unresolved. The germline gives CDR1 LNHDA, CDR2 SQIVND (reference sequence). This CDR3 region has 14 residues. The CDR3 DNA follows: TGTGCCAGTAGTATGGTGGGCACGAACAGTGAAGCTTTCTTT. This gives the protein CASSMVGTNSEAFF. Variable domain in full (rest from reference TRBV19 and TRBJ1-1): DGGITQSPKYLFRKEGQNVTLSCEQNLNHDAMYWYRQDPGQGLRLIYYSQIVNDFQKGDIAEGYSVSREKKESFPLTVTSAQKNPTAFYLCASSMVGTNSEAFFGQGTRLTVV.